This TCR beta chain was sequenced in a study of tumor-infiltrating lymphocytes in primary liver carcinoma. Study-level background: Surgical resection was the treatment these patients received for primary liver carcinoma. The patients comprised men and women between the ages of 30 and 69 years. Study-wide findings and caveats: When set against blood, tumors had a significantly higher top-250-clone fraction (p = 0.039). The use of bulk unsorted samples meant that CD4+ and CD8+ repertoires were not compared.

Total RNA amounting to roughly 450 ng was the source from which TCR beta cDNA was made with a constant-region primer. Libraries of TCR beta came from three nested multiplex PCR rounds with slightly modified ARM-PCR. TCRdb reprocessed the multiplex PCR reads via MiXCR and lists one record per CDR3 protein. Here the sample spans approximately 330,000 distinct CDR3 sequences, 65% being singletons. Regarding this clonotype: No antigen is known for it. The junction and the germline gene differ at one end; a read error may be behind it.

In addition to blood RNA drawn from unsorted whole blood, germline DNA was extracted. The TCR was taken from a man aged 35-49 years with primary liver carcinoma and hepatitis B virus infection. The sequenced sample consisted of peripheral blood.

CDR3 DNA sequence: TGTACCAGCAGCTCACAGGGGGCTAACAAGCACTACTTC. Its translation is CTSSSQGANKHYF. The V call is TRBV11-2, the J call TRBJ2-7; 9 bases are a match to TRBD1. CDR3 length: 13 amino acids. Germline CDR1 reads SGHAT; CDR2 reads FQNNGV.